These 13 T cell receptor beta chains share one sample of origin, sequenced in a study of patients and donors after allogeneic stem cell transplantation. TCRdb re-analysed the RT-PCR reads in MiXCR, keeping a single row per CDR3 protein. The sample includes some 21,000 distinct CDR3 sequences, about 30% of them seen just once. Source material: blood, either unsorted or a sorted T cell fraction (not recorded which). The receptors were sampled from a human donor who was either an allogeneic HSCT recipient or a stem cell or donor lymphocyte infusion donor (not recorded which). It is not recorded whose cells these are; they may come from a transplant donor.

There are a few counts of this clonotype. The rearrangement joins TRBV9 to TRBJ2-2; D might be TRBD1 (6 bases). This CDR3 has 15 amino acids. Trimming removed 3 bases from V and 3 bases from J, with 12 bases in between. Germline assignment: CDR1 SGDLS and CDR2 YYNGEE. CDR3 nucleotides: TGTGCCAGCAGCGCGGACCAGGGGTACACCGGGGAGCTGTTTTTT. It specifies CASSADQGYTGELFF.

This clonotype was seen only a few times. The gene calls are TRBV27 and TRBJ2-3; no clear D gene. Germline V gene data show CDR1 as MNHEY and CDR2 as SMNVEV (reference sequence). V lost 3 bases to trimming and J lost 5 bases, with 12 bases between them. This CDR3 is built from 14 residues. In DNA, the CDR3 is TGTGCCAGCAGTTTCAGGCTAGATAGAGATACGCAGTATTTT. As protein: CASSFRLDRDTQYF.

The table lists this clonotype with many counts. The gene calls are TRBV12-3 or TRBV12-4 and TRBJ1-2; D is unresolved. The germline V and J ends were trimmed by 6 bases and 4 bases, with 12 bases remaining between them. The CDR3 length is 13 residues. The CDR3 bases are TGTGCCAGCAGATCCCCGTGGGTCTATGGCTACACCTTC. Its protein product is CASRSPWVYGYTF.

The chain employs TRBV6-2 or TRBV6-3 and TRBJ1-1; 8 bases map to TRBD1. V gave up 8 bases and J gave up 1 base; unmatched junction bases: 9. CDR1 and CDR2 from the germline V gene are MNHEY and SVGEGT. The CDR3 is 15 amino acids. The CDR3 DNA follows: TGTGCCAGCGTATTCAGGGGGCTATGGAACACTGAAGCTTTCTTT. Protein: CASVFRGLWNTEAFF.

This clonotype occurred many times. CDR3 sequence: CSASDRVNQPQHF. CDR3 nucleotide sequence: TGCAGTGCTTCGGACAGAGTCAATCAGCCCCAGCATTTT. The chain carries TRBV20-1 and TRBJ1-5, with a possible D match to TRBD1 (6 bases). The germline V and J ends were trimmed by 5 bases and 3 bases, with 11 bases remaining between them. Per the germline V gene, CDR1 is DFQATT and CDR2 is SNEGSKA (reference sequence). The CDR3 has 13 amino acids.

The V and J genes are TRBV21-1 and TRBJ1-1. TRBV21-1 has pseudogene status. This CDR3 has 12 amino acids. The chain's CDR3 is CARERRNTEAFF. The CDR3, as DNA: TGTGCCCGAGAGAGGCGGAACACTGAAGCTTTCTTT.

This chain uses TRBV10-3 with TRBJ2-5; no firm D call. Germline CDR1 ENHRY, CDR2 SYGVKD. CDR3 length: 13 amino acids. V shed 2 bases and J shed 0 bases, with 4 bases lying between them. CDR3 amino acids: CAISERHQETQYF. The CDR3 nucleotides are TGTGCCATCAGTGAGCGGCACCAAGAGACCCAGTACTTC.

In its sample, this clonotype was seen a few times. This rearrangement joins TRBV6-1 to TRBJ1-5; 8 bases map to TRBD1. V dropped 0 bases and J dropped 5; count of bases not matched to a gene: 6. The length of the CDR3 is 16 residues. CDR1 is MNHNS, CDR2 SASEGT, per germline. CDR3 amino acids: CASSEARTGPYQPQHF. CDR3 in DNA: TGTGCCAGCAGTGAAGCGAGGACAGGGCCTTATCAGCCCCAGCATTTT.

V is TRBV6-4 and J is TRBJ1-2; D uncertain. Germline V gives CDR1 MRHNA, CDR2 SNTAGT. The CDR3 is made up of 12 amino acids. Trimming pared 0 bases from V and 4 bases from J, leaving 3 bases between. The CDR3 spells CASSDSLYGYTF. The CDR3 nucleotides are TGTGCCAGCAGTGACTCCCTCTATGGCTACACCTTC.

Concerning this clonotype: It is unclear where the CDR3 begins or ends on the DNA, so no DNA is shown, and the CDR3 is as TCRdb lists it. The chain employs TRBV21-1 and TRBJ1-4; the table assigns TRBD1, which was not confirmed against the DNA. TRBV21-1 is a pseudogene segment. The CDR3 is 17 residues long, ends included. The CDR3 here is CASSKALRQDLMKNCFF.

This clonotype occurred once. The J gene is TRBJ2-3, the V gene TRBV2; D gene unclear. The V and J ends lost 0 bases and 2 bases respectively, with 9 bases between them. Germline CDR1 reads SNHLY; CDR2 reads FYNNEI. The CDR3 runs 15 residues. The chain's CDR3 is CASSEALISTDTQYF. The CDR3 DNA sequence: TGTGCCAGCAGTGAAGCCCTTATCTCCACAGATACGCAGTATTTT.

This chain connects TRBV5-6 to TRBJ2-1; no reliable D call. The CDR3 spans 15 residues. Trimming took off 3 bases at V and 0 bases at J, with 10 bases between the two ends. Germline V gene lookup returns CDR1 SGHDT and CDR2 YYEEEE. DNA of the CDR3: TGTGCCAGCAGCTCACCTCCCCACTCCTACAATGAGCAGTTCTTC. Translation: CASSSPPHSYNEQFF.

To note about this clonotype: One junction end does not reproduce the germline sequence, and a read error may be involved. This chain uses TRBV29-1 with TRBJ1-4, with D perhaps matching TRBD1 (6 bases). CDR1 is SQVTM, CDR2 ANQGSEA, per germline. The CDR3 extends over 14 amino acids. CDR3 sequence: CSGQWGRTNDKLFF. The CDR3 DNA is TGCAGCGGACAGTGGGGGCGAACTAATGATAAACTGTTTTTT. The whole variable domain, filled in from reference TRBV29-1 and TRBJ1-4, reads SAVISQKPSRDICQRGTSLTIQCQVDSQVTMMFWYRQQPGQSLTLIATANQGSEATYESGFVIDKFPISRPNLTFSTLTVSNMSPEDSSIYLCSGQWGRTNDKLFFGSGTQLSVL.